This TCR beta chain derives from a study of graft-versus-host responses after intestinal transplantation. Study details: All recipients got anti-thymocyte globulin induction, then tacrolimus and steroids for about 3 years.

The protocol was immunoSEQ multiplex PCR, while the TCRdb copy is restricted to in-frame clones and leaves out a portion. The sample shows around 110,000 clones, over 75% of them seen only once. Study-level points and caveats: GvH clones were identified in recipient marrow, with some first appearing in ileum or blood.

Points on this clone: What it binds is unknown.

The source is a human donor who received an intestinal transplant. This specimen consisted of unstimulated CD4+ T cells sorted from spleen or lymph node cells, obtained before intestinal transplant.

CDR3 DNA sequence: TGTGCCAGCAGTCCGGGGGGCCCCAATCAGCCCCAGCATTTT. It is translated as CASSPGGPNQPQHF. The V call is TRBV16, the J call TRBJ1-5; D possibly corresponds to TRBD1 (6 bases). The CDR3 runs to 14 residues. The germline V and J ends were trimmed by 6 bases and 3 bases, with 12 bases remaining between them. Germline values: CDR1 KGHSY, CDR2 FQNENV.